This T cell receptor beta chain was observed in a study of cytomegalovirus exposure and HLA in healthy donors. For the study at large: Earlier work reported 100 million or so unique TCR beta sequences from some 170 million T cells.

V was shortened by 8 bases and J by 1 base, with 9 bases between the two germline ends. The CDR3 has 13 amino acids. CDR1 MDHEN and CDR2 SYDVKM come from the germline V gene. General observations from the study: In a later analysis, HLA-C alleles had the fewest associated TCRs, DRB1 alleles the most. Earlier analysis found most TCR beta V segments productive about 90% or about 30% of the time.

PCR employed 60 Vbeta and 13 Jbeta primers. Some clones are missing from TCRdb's copy, which holds only in-frame ones; the method was immunoSEQ multiplex PCR. This table holds 200,000 to 300,000 clones, just under 85% found once. As for this clone: Antigen: not known.

This chain uses TRBV28 with TRBJ1-5; no firm D call. The sample comprised PBMCs. The clonotype was recovered from a woman between 40 and 55 years old in good health and CMV-seropositive. CDR3 coding DNA: TGTGCCAGCCGAACGAGGAGCAATCAGCCCCAGCATTTT. Its protein product is CASRTRSNQPQHF.